This T cell receptor beta chain was recorded in a study of shared clonotypes between healthy human individuals. Unmatched junction bases numbered 4, after V lost 2 bases and J lost 0 bases. Germline V gene data show CDR1 as MRHNA and CDR2 as SNTAGT. CDR3 length: 16 amino acids. Repertoires were generated with immunoSEQ multiplex PCR, while TCRdb's copy carries only in-frame clones and drops some. The data show about 110,000 clones, less than 80% seen once. The V gene is TRBV6-4, the J gene TRBJ2-1, with TRBD1 identical over 7 bases. The sequenced material came from memory CD8+ T cells sorted from blood. The sample's subset: CD45RO+ cells pooled with CCR7-negative TemRA cells. The sequence came from a woman in her twenties or thirties in good health. CDR3 sequence reads: CASSDRAGGSYNEQFF. CDR3 DNA sequence: TGTGCCAGCAGTGACAGGGCAGGGGGCTCCTACAATGAGCAGTTCTTC.